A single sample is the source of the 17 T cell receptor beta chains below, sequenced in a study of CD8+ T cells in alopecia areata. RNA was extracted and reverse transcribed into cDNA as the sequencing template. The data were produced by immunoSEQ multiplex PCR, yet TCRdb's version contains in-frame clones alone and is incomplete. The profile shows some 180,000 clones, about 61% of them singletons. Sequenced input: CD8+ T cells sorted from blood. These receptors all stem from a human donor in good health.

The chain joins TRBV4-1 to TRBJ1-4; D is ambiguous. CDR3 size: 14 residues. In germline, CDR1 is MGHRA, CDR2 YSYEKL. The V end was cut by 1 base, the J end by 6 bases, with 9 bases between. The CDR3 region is CASSQGGMDEKLFF. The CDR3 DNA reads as TGCGCCAGCAGCCAAGGAGGCATGGATGAAAAACTGTTTTTT.

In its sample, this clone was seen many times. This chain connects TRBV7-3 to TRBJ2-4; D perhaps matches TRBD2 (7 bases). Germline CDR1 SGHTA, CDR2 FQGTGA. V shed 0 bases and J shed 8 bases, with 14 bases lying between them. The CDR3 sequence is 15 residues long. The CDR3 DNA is TGTGCCAGCAGCTTAACCGCGGGGGCGGGAGACATTCAGTACTTC. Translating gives CASSLTAGAGDIQYF.

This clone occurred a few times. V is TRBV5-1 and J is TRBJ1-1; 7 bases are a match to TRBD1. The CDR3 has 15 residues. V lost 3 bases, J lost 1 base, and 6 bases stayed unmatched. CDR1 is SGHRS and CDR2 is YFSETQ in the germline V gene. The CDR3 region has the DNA TGCGCCAGCAGCTGGAGGACAGGAGAGAACACTGAAGCTTTCTTT. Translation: CASSWRTGENTEAFF.

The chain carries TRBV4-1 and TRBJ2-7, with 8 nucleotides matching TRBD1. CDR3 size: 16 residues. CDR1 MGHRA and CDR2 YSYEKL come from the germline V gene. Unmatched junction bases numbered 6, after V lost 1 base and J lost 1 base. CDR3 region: CASSQVRTGSSYEQYF. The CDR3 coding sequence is TGCGCCAGCAGCCAAGTAAGGACAGGGAGTTCCTACGAGCAGTACTTC.

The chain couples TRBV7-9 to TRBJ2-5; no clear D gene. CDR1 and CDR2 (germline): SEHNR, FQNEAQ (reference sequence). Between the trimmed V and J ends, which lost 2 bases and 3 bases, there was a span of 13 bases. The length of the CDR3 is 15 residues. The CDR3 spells CASSLKTSKKETQYF. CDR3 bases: TGTGCCAGCAGCTTAAAGACCAGTAAGAAAGAGACCCAGTACTTC.

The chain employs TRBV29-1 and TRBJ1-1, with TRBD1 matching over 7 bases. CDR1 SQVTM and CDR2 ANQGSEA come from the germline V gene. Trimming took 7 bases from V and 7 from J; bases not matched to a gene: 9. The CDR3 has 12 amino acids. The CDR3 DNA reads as TGCAGCGAGGGGACCTCAGGGGGTGAAGCTTTCTTT. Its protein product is CSEGTSGGEAFF.

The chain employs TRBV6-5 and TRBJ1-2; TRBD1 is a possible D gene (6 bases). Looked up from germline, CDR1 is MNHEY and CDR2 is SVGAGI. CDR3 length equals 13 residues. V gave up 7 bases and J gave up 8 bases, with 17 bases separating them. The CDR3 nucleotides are TGTGCCAGCACACCACAGGGAGTAGGGGGCTACACCTTC. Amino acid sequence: CASTPQGVGGYTF.

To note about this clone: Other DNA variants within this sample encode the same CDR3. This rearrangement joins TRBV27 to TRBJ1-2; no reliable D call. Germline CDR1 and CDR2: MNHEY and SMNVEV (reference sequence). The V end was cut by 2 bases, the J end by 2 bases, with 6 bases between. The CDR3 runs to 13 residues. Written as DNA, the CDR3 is TGTGCCAGCAGTTTACAAGGGAACTATGGCTACACCTTC. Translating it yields CASSLQGNYGYTF.

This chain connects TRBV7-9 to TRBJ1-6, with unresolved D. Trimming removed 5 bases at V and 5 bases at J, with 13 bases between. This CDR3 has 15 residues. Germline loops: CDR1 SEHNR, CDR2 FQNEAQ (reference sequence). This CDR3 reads CASSQEGSNNSPLHF. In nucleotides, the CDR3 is TGTGCCAGCAGCCAGGAGGGCTCTAATAATTCACCCCTCCACTTT.

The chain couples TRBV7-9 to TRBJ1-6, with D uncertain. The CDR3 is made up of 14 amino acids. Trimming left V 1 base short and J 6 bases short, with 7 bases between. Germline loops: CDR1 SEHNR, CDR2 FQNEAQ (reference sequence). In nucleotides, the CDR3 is TGTGCCAGCAGCTTAGTAGGAGTTAATTCACCCCTCCACTTT. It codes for CASSLVGVNSPLHF. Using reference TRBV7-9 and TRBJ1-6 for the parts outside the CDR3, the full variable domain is DTGVSQNPRHKITKRGQNVTFRCDPISEHNRLYWYRQTLGQGPEFLTYFQNEAQLEKSRLLSDRFSAERPKGSFSTLEIQRTEQGDSAMYLCASSLVGVNSPLHFGNGTRLTVT.

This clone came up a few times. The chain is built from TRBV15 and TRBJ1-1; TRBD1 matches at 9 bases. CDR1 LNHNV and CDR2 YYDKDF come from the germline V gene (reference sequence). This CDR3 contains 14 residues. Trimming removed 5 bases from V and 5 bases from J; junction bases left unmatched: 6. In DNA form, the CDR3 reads TGTGCCACCAGCGTACACAGGGGGCGTACTGAAGCTTTCTTT. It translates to CATSVHRGRTEAFF. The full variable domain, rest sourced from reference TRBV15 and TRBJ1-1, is DAMVIQNPRYQVTQFGKPVTLSCSQTLNHNVMYWYQQKSSQAPKLLFHYYDKDFNNEADTPDNFQSRRPNTSFCFLDIRSPGLGDTAMYLCATSVHRGRTEAFFGQGTRLTVV.

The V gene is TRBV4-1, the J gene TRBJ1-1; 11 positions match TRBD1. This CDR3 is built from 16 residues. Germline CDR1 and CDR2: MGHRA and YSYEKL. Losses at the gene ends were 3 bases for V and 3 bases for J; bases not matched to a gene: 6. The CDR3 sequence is CASSHRDRGADTEAFF. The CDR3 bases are TGCGCCAGCAGCCATAGGGACAGGGGGGCGGACACTGAAGCTTTCTTT.

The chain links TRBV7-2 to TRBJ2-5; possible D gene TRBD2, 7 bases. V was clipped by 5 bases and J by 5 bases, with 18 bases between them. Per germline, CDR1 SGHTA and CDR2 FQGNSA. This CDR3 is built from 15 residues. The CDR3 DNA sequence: TGTGCCAGCAGCCCAAGGGCGGGGGCCCGGGAGACCCAGTACTTC. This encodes CASSPRAGARETQYF. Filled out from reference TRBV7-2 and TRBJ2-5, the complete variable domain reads GAGVSQSPSNKVTEKGKDVELRCDPISGHTALYWYRQSLGQGLEFLIYFQGNSAPDKSGLPSDRFSAERTGGSVSTLTIQRTQQEDSAVYLCASSPRAGARETQYFGPGTRLLVL.

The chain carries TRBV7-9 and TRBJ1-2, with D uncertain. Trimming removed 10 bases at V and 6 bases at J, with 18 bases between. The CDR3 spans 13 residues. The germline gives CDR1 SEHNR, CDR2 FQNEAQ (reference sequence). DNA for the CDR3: TGTGCCACCCGAACCGAAACACGAAATGGCTACACCTTC. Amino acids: CATRTETRNGYTF.

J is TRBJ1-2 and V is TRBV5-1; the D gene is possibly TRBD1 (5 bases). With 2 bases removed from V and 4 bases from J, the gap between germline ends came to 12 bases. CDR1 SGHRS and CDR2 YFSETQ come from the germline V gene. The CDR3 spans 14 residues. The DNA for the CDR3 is TGCGCCAGCAGCTTCTTCAGGGTTCCCTATGGCTACACCTTC. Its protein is CASSFFRVPYGYTF.

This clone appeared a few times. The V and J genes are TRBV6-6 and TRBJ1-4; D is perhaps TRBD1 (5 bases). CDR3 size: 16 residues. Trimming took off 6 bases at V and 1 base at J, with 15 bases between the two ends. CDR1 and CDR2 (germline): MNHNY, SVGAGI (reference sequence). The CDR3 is CASSLGVRETNEKLFF. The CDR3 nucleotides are TGTGCCAGCAGCCTAGGGGTCAGGGAAACTAATGAAAAACTGTTTTTT.

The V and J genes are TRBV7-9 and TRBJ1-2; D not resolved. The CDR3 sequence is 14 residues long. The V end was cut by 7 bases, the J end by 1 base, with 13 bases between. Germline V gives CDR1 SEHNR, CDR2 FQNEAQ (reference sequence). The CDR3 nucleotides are TGTGCCAGCATCCCAGGCGAACTTAACTATGGCTACACCTTC. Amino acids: CASIPGELNYGYTF.